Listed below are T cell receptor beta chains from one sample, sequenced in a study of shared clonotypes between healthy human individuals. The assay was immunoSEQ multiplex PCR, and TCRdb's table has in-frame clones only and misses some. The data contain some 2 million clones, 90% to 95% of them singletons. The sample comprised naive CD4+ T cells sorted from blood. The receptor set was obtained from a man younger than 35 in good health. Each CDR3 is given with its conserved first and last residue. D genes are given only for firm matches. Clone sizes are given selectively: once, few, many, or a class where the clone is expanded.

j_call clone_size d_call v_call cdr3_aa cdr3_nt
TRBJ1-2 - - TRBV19 CASSPTGRYGYTF TGTGCCAGTAGTCCGACAGGAAGGTATGGCTACACCTTC
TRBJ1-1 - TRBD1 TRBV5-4 CAISTGSMNTEAFF TGTGCCATTTCGACAGGGTCCATGAACACTGAAGCTTTCTTT
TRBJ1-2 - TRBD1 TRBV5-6 CASSTWDRANYGYTF TGTGCCAGCAGCACATGGGACAGAGCTAACTATGGCTACACCTTC
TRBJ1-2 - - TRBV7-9 CASSQQGFPLGGYTF TGTGCCAGCAGCCAACAGGGCTTCCCCCTAGGTGGCTACACCTTC
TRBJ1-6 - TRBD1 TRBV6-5 CASSFTGTGPSPLHF TGTGCCAGCAGTTTCACCGGGACAGGGCCTTCACCCCTCCACTTT
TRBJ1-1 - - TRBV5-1 CASTSSIATEAFF TGCGCCAGCACCTCCTCAATTGCCACTGAAGCTTTCTTT
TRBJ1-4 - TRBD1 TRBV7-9 CASSAQGTTNEKLFF TGTGCCAGCAGCGCACAGGGGACAACTAATGAAAAACTGTTTTTT
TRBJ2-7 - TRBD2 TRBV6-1 CASSEALGLAGQVGFNEQYF TGTGCCAGCAGTGAAGCACTGGGACTAGCGGGCCAGGTGGGGTTTAACGAGCAGTACTTC
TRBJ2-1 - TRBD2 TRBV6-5 CASSTPGTSGREQFF TGTGCCAGCAGTACTCCCGGGACTAGCGGGAGGGAGCAGTTCTTC
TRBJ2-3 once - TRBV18 CASSRTGTDTQYF TGTGCCAGCTCACGGACTGGCACAGATACGCAGTATTTT
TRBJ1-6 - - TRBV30 CAWRILSSYNSPLHF TGTGCCTGGAGGATCCTCAGCTCCTATAATTCACCCCTCCACTTT
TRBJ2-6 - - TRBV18 CASSPARAGANVLTF TGTGCCAGCTCACCAGCGAGGGCCGGGGCCAACGTCCTGACTTTC
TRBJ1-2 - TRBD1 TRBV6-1 CASSVGRGRGDYGYTF TGTGCCAGCAGTGTGGGCAGGGGGAGAGGTGACTATGGCTACACCTTC
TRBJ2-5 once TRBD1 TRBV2 CASSPGTGGRKETQYF TGTGCCAGCAGTCCCGGGACAGGGGGTAGAAAAGAGACCCAGTACTTC
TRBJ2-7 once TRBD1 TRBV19 CASSPRTGESYEQYF TGTGCCAGTAGTCCTCGGACAGGGGAATCCTACGAGCAGTACTTC
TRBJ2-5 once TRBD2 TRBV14 CASRLAGAGETQYF TGTGCCAGCCGCCTAGCGGGAGCTGGTGAGACCCAGTACTTC
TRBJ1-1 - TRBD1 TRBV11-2 CASSLDRGSEAFF TGTGCCAGCAGCTTGGACAGGGGGTCCGAAGCTTTCTTT
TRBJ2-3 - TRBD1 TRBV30 CAWSVGQEPSTDTQYF TGTGCCTGGAGTGTAGGACAGGAACCTAGCACAGATACGCAGTATTTT
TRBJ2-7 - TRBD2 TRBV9 CASSVLAGGAYEQYF TGTGCCAGCAGCGTCTTGGCTGGGGGGGCCTACGAGCAGTACTTC
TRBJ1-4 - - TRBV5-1 CASSSTKPNEKLFF TGCGCCAGCAGCTCAACAAAACCTAATGAAAAACTGTTTTTT
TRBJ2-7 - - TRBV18 CASSKDRTYEQYF TGTGCCAGCTCCAAGGACAGAACCTACGAGCAGTACTTC
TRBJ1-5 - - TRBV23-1 CASSQSSLQYSNQPQHF TGCGCCAGCAGTCAATCTTCCCTCCAGTATAGCAATCAGCCCCAGCATTTT
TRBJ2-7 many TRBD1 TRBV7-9 CASSLGQGAYEQYF TGTGCCAGCAGCTTGGGACAGGGAGCCTACGAGCAGTACTTC
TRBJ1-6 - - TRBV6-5 CASSLGSSPLHF TGTGCCAGCAGCCTCGGGTCATCACCCCTCCACTTT
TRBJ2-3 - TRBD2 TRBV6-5 CASSKQRGNTDTQYF TGTGCCAGCAGTAAACAGCGGGGGAACACAGATACGCAGTATTTT
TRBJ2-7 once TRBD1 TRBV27 CASKLSGTGSHEQYF TGTGCCAGCAAACTCTCCGGGACAGGGAGTCACGAGCAGTACTTC
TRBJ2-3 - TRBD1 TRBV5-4 CASSLPGQGFTDTQYF TGTGCCAGCAGCTTGCCGGGACAGGGATTCACAGATACGCAGTATTTT
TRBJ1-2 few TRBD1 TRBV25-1 CASRAGGSYGYTF TGTGCCAGCAGGGCAGGGGGAAGCTATGGCTACACCTTC
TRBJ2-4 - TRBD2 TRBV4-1 CASSQEGASGKAKNIQYF TGCGCCAGCAGCCAAGAAGGGGCTAGCGGGAAGGCCAAAAACATTCAGTACTTC
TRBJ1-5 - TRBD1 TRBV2 CASTTGGPQPQHF TGTGCCAGCACGACAGGGGGTCCTCAGCCCCAGCATTTT
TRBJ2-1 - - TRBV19 CASSIIGSHNEQFF TGTGCCAGTAGTATAATAGGGTCCCACAATGAGCAGTTCTTC
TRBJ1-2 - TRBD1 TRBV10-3 CAISGRGLEGYTF TGTGCCATCAGCGGCAGGGGGCTTGAGGGCTACACCTTC
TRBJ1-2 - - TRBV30 CAWSPTGRPIGYTF TGTGCCTGGAGTCCTACGGGAAGACCTATTGGCTACACCTTC
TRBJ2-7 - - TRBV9 CASSGRTSSYEQYF TGTGCCAGCAGCGGACGGACGAGCTCCTACGAGCAGTACTTC
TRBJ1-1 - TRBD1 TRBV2 CASRRTGWDTEAFF TGTGCCAGCAGGAGGACAGGGTGGGACACTGAAGCTTTCTTT
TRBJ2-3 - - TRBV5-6 CASSLALLQAQYF TGTGCCAGCAGCTTGGCCCTGCTACAGGCGCAGTATTTT
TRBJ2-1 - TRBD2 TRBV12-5 CASGRGTSGNPWNEQFF TGTGCTAGTGGCCGTGGGACTAGCGGGAACCCGTGGAATGAGCAGTTCTTC
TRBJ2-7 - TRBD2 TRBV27 CASGTSGSYEQYF TGTGCCAGCGGGACTAGCGGCTCCTACGAGCAGTACTTC
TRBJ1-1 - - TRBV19 CASSMAGKTEAFF TGTGCCAGTAGTATGGCAGGGAAGACTGAAGCTTTCTTT
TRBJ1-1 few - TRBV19 CASSRDSSNTEAFF TGTGCCAGTAGTAGAGACAGCAGTAACACTGAAGCTTTCTTT
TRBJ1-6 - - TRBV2 CASSETGLYNSPLHF TGTGCCAGCAGTGAAACAGGGCTTTATAATTCACCCCTCCACTTT
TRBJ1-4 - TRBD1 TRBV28 CASIPGGSTNEKLFF TGTGCCAGTATACCAGGGGGCTCAACTAATGAAAAACTGTTTTTT
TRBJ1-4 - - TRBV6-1 CASSVVLLNEKLFF TGTGCCAGCAGTGTCGTTTTACTTAATGAAAAACTGTTTTTT
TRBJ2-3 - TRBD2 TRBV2 CASSDSGLAGANTQYF TGTGCCAGCAGTGACTCCGGACTAGCGGGAGCAAATACGCAGTATTTT
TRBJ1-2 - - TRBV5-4 CASSLDPTRNYGYTF TGTGCCAGCAGCTTGGACCCGACTCGTAACTATGGCTACACCTTC
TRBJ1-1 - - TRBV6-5 CASSSINTEAFF TGTGCCAGCAGTTCAATAAACACTGAAGCTTTCTTT
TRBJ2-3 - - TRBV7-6 CASSRTPSTDTQYF TGTGCCAGCAGCCGGACTCCTAGCACAGATACGCAGTATTTT
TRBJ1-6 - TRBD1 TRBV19 CASKTGGSSPLHF TGTGCCAGTAAAACAGGGGGCTCTTCACCCCTCCACTTT
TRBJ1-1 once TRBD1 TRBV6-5 CASSRGQDTEAFF TGTGCCAGCAGTCGAGGACAGGACACTGAAGCTTTCTTT
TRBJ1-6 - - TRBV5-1 CASSLEAGATPLHF TGCGCCAGCAGCTTGGAGGCCGGGGCGACACCCCTCCACTTT
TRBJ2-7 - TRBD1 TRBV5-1 CASSPRRQGDGSSAEQYF TGCGCCAGCAGCCCGAGGAGACAGGGAGACGGATCTTCGGCCGAGCAGTACTTC